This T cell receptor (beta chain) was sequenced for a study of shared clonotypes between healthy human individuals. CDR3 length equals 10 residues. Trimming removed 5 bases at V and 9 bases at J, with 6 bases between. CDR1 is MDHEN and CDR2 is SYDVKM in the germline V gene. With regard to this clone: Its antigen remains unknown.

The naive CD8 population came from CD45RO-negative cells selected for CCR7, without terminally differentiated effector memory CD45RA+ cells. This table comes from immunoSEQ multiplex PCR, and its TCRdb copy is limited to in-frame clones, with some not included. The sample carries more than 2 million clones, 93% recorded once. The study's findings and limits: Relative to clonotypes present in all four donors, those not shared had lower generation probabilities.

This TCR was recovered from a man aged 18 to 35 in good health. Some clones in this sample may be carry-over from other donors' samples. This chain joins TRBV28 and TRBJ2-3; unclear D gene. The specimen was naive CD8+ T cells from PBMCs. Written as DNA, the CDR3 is TGTGCCAGCAGTGGGCCGACGCAGTATTTT. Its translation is CASSGPTQYF.